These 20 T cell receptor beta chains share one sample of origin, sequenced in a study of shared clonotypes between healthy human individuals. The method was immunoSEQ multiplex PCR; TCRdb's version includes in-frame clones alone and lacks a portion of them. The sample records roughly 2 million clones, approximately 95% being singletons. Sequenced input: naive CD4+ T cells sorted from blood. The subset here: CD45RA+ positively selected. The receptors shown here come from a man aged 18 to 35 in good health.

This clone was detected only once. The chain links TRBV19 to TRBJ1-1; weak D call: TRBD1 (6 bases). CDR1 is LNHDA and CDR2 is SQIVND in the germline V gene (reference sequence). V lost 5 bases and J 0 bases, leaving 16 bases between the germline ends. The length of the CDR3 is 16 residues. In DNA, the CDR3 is TGTGCCAGTAGTTCTCCGCGGGGGCCCGTGAACACTGAAGCTTTCTTT. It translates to CASSSPRGPVNTEAFF.

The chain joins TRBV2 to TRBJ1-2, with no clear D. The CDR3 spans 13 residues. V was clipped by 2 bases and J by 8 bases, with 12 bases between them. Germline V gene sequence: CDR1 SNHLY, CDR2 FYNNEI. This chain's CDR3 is CASSEIRGRGYTF. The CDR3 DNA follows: TGTGCCAGCAGTGAAATTCGAGGGCGGGGCTACACCTTC.

The CDR3 region is CASSYGTGASEAFF. In DNA, the CDR3 is TGTGCCAGCAGTTACGGGACAGGGGCCTCAGAAGCTTTCTTT. The chain uses TRBV6-6 and TRBJ1-1; 10 positions match TRBD1. Trimming cost V 2 bases and J 8 bases; bases outside gene matches: 5. The germline CDR1 and CDR2 sequences are MNHNY and SVGAGI (reference sequence). The length of the CDR3 is 14 residues.

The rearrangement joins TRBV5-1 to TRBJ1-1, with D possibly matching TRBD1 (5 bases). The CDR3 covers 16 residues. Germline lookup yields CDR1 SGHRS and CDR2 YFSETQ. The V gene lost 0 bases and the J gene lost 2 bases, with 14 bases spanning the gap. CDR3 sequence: CASSLAQAGLNTEAFF. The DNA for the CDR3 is TGCGCCAGCAGCTTGGCACAGGCTGGACTAAACACTGAAGCTTTCTTT.

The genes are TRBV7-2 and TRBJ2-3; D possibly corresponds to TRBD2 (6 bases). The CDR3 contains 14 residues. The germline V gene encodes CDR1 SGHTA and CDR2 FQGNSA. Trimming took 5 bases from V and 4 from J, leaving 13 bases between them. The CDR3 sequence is CASSPGTRPDTQYF. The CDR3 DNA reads TGTGCCAGCAGCCCGGGGACTCGCCCAGATACGCAGTATTTT.

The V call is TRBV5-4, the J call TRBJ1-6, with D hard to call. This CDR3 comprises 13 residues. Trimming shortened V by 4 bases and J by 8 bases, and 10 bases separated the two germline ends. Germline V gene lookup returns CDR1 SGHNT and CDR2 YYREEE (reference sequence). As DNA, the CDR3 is TGTGCCAGCAGCCATTACGAGGATTCACCCCTCCACTTT. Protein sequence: CASSHYEDSPLHF.

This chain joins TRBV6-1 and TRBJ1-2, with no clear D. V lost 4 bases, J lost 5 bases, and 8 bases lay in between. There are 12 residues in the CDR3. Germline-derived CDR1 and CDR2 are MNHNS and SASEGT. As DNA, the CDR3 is TGTGCCAGCAGTGGACGTTGGTATGGCTACACCTTC. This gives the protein CASSGRWYGYTF.

CDR3 sequence: CASSLGPGGNYGYTF. The CDR3 DNA sequence: TGTGCCAGCAGCTTAGGCCCGGGGGGAAACTATGGCTACACCTTC. The rearrangement joins TRBV7-2 to TRBJ1-2; D possibly corresponds to TRBD1 (5 bases). Germline assignment: CDR1 SGHTA and CDR2 FQGNSA. V lost 1 base, J lost 2 bases, and 11 bases lay in between. The CDR3 runs 15 residues.

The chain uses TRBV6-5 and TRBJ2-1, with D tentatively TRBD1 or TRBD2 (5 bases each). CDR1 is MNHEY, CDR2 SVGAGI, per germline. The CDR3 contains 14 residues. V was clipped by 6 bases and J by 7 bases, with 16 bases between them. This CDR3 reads CASRRDPDGNEQFF. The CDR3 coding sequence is TGTGCCAGCAGGAGGGACCCCGATGGGAATGAGCAGTTCTTC.

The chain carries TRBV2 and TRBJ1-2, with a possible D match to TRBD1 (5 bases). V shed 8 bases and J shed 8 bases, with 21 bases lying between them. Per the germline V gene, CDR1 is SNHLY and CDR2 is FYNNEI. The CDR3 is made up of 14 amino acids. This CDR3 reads CASGTSREEMGYTF. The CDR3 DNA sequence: TGTGCCAGCGGGACTAGCAGGGAGGAGATGGGCTACACCTTC.

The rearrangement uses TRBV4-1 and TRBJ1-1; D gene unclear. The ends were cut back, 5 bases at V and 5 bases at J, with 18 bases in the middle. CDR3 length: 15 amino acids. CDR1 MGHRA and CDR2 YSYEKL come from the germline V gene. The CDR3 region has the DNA TGCGCCAGCAGCTTTAGACCGGGCTTGGGGACTGAAGCTTTCTTT. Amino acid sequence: CASSFRPGLGTEAFF.

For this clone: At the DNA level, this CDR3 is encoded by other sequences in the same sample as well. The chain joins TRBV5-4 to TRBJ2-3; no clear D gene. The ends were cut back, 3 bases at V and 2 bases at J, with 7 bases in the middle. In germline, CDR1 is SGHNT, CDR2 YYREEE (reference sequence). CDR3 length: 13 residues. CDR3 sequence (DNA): TGTGCCAGCAGCTCAACCTCCACAGATACGCAGTATTTT. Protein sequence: CASSSTSTDTQYF.

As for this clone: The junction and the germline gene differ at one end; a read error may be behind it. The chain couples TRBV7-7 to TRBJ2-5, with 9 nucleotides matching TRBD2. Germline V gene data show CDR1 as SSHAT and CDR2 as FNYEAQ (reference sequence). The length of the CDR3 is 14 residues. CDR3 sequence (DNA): TGTGCTAGCAGCTTCGGACTAGCGTCGGAGACCCAGTACTTC. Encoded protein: CASSFGLASETQYF.

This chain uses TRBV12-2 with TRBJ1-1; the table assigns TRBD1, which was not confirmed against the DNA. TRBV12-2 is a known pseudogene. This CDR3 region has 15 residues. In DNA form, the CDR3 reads TGTGCAAGTCGCTTAGGAACGACCGGACAGCCTGAAGCTTTCTTT. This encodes CASRLGTTGQPEAFF.

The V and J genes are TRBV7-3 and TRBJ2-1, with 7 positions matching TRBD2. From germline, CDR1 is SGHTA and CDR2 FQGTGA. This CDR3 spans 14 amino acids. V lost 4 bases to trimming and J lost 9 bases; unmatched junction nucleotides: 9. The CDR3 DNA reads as TGTGCCAGCAGCTCAAGTAGCCCGGGGGGTGAGCAGTTCTTC. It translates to CASSSSSPGGEQFF.

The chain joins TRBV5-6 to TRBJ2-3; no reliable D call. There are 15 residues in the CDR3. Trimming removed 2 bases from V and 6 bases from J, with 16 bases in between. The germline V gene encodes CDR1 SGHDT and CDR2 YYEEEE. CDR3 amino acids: CASSLLAEDPDTQYF. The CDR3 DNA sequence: TGTGCCAGCAGCTTATTGGCAGAGGATCCGGATACGCAGTATTTT.

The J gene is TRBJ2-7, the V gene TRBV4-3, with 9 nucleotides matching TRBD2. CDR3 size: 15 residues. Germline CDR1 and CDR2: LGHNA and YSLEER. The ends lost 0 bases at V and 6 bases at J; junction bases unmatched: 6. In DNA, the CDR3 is TGCGCCAGCAGCCAAGATGGGGGACTAGCATCCGAGCAGTACTTC. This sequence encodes CASSQDGGLASEQYF.

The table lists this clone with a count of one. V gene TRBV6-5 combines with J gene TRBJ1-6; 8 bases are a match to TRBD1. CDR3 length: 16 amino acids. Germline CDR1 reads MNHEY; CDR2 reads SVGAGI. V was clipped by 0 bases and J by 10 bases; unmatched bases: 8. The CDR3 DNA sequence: TGTGCCAGCAGTTACTCCAGGACAGGGAATGACTCACCCCTCCACTTT. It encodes CASSYSRTGNDSPLHF.

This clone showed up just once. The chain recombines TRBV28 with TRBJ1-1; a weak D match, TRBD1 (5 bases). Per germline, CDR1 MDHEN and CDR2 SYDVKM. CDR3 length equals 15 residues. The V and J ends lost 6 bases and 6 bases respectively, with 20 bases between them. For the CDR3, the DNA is TGTGCCAGCAGCGGAGGAGGGGCTCATTACGCTGAAGCTTTCTTT. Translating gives CASSGGGAHYAEAFF.

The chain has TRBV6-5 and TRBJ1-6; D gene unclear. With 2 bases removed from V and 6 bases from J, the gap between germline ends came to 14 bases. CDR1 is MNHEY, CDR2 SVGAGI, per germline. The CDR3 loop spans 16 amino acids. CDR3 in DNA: TGTGCCAGCAGTTACAAGGAATCGGGGTTTAATTCACCCCTCCACTTT. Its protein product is CASSYKESGFNSPLHF.